This is a list of T cell receptor beta chains from one sample in a study of T cell responses to AZD1222 COVID-19 vaccine. The assay was immunoSEQ multiplex PCR, and TCRdb's table has in-frame clones only and misses some. The data contain about 160,000 clones, around 92% of them singletons. Sequencing was performed on peripheral blood, taken on day 0 of AZD1222 vaccination. All receptors come from an adult in good health. Both conserved end residues are part of each CDR3. The D gene is left open where the match is weak. Clone sizes are given selectively: once, few, many, or a class where the clone is expanded.

abundance: NA; j_gene: TRBJ1-5; v_gene: TRBV6-1; d_gene: NA; CDR3aa: CASSEPSQGTQPQHF; CDR3nt: TGTGCCAGCAGTGAGCCCTCACAGGGCACACAGCCCCAGCATTTT
abundance: NA; j_gene: TRBJ1-2; v_gene: TRBV30; d_gene: NA; CDR3aa: CASTDSTNYGYTF; CDR3nt: TGTGCCTCCACGGACAGCACAAACTATGGCTACACCTTC
abundance: NA; j_gene: TRBJ1-5; v_gene: TRBV11-2; d_gene: TRBD1; CDR3aa: CASSPGQDQPQHF; CDR3nt: TGTGCCAGCAGCCCAGGACAGGATCAGCCCCAGCATTTT
abundance: NA; j_gene: TRBJ2-1; v_gene: TRBV7-9; d_gene: TRBD2; CDR3aa: CASSSLTGGSYNEQFF; CDR3nt: TGTGCCAGCAGCTCCCTGACGGGGGGCTCCTACAATGAGCAGTTCTTC
abundance: NA; j_gene: TRBJ2-3; v_gene: TRBV4-1; d_gene: NA; CDR3aa: CASSQDSLPDTQYF; CDR3nt: TGCGCCAGCAGCCAAGATAGTCTGCCAGATACGCAGTATTTT
abundance: NA; j_gene: TRBJ1-2; v_gene: TRBV6-2/TRBV6-3; d_gene: NA; CDR3aa: CASSYQAANYGYTF; CDR3nt: TGTGCCAGCAGTTACCAGGCAGCTAACTATGGCTACACCTTC
abundance: NA; j_gene: TRBJ1-2; v_gene: TRBV28; d_gene: NA; CDR3aa: CASSFGEDMIDGYTF; CDR3nt: TGTGCCAGCAGTTTCGGCGAGGATATGATAGATGGCTACACCTTC
abundance: NA; j_gene: TRBJ1-5; v_gene: TRBV7-2; d_gene: TRBD1; CDR3aa: CASSRTGESNQPQHF; CDR3nt: TGTGCCAGCAGCCGGACAGGGGAGAGCAATCAGCCCCAGCATTTT
abundance: NA; j_gene: TRBJ1-3; v_gene: TRBV18; d_gene: NA; CDR3aa: CASSPSFSSGNTIYF; CDR3nt: TGTGCCAGCTCACCTAGCTTTTCTAGTGGAAACACCATATATTTT
abundance: NA; j_gene: TRBJ1-4; v_gene: TRBV30; d_gene: NA; CDR3aa: CAWRDLASTNEKLFF; CDR3nt: TGTGCCTGGAGGGACTTGGCTTCAACTAATGAAAAACTGTTTTTT
abundance: NA; j_gene: TRBJ2-7; v_gene: TRBV7-2; d_gene: NA; CDR3aa: CASIQRLGYEQYF; CDR3nt: TGTGCCAGCATCCAGCGCCTGGGGTACGAGCAGTACTTC
abundance: NA; j_gene: TRBJ1-2; v_gene: TRBV7-9; d_gene: NA; CDR3aa: CASSLEPLPTGTYGYTF; CDR3nt: TGTGCCAGCAGCTTAGAGCCCCTCCCGACAGGTACCTATGGCTACACCTTC
abundance: NA; j_gene: TRBJ1-2; v_gene: TRBV2; d_gene: NA; CDR3aa: CASSASGQRGGYTF; CDR3nt: TGTGCCAGCAGTGCTTCGGGCCAGCGGGGAGGCTACACCTTC
abundance: NA; j_gene: TRBJ1-1; v_gene: TRBV11-3; d_gene: NA; CDR3aa: CASSPGGWGAGTEAFF; CDR3nt: TGTGCCAGCAGCCCCGGAGGATGGGGGGCGGGCACTGAAGCTTTCTTT
abundance: NA; j_gene: TRBJ1-2; v_gene: TRBV29-1; d_gene: NA; CDR3aa: CSVGEVGDGYTF; CDR3nt: TGCAGCGTGGGGGAAGTCGGGGATGGCTACACCTTC
abundance: NA; j_gene: TRBJ2-1; v_gene: TRBV24-1; d_gene: TRBD1; CDR3aa: CATRDRDSYNEQFF; CDR3nt: TGTGCCACCAGAGACCGGGACAGCTACAATGAGCAGTTCTTC
abundance: NA; j_gene: TRBJ1-2; v_gene: TRBV19; d_gene: TRBD1; CDR3aa: CASSTRTGGSQGYTF; CDR3nt: TGTGCCAGTAGTACCCGGACAGGGGGTTCGCAGGGCTACACCTTC
abundance: medium-sized; j_gene: TRBJ1-1; v_gene: TRBV6-5; d_gene: TRBD1; CDR3aa: CASSYSTGSITEAFF; CDR3nt: TGTGCCAGCAGTTACTCGACAGGGTCGATCACTGAAGCTTTCTTT
abundance: NA; j_gene: TRBJ2-5; v_gene: TRBV29-1; d_gene: NA; CDR3aa: CSVRPGLRRETQYF; CDR3nt: TGCAGCGTGCGGCCGGGACTCCGTCGAGAGACCCAGTACTTC
abundance: once; j_gene: TRBJ2-1; v_gene: TRBV6-5; d_gene: NA; CDR3aa: CASSPVRGNHEQFF; CDR3nt: TGTGCCAGCAGTCCCGTACGGGGGAACCATGAGCAGTTCTTC
abundance: NA; j_gene: TRBJ2-2; v_gene: TRBV29-1; d_gene: TRBD2; CDR3aa: CSVEESTSSVGELFF; CDR3nt: TGCAGCGTTGAAGAATCGACTAGCTCGGTCGGGGAGCTGTTTTTT
abundance: NA; j_gene: TRBJ1-1; v_gene: TRBV11-2; d_gene: NA; CDR3aa: CASSARTVTEAFF; CDR3nt: TGTGCCAGCAGCGCTAGGACAGTCACTGAAGCTTTCTTT
abundance: NA; j_gene: TRBJ2-7; v_gene: TRBV4-2; d_gene: TRBD1; CDR3aa: CASSQVPGQTYEQYF; CDR3nt: TGTGCCAGCAGCCAAGTCCCGGGACAGACCTACGAGCAGTACTTC
abundance: NA; j_gene: TRBJ2-7; v_gene: TRBV18; d_gene: TRBD1; CDR3aa: CASSPGQGPYEQYF; CDR3nt: TGTGCCAGCTCACCGGGACAGGGTCCCTACGAGCAGTACTTC
abundance: NA; j_gene: TRBJ1-6; v_gene: TRBV5-4; d_gene: NA; CDR3aa: CASSPQIGAGNSPLHF; CDR3nt: TGTGCCAGCAGCCCCCAGATTGGGGCCGGTAATTCACCCCTCCACTTT
abundance: NA; j_gene: TRBJ1-1; v_gene: TRBV9; d_gene: NA; CDR3aa: CASSVARVPTPNTEAFF; CDR3nt: TGTGCCAGCAGCGTAGCTCGGGTTCCAACACCGAACACTGAAGCTTTCTTT
abundance: NA; j_gene: TRBJ1-1; v_gene: TRBV28; d_gene: NA; CDR3aa: CASTPPAAGTEAFF; CDR3nt: TGTGCCAGCACCCCTCCTGCCGCGGGAACTGAAGCTTTCTTT
abundance: NA; j_gene: TRBJ2-1; v_gene: TRBV6-5; d_gene: NA; CDR3aa: CASSKGSSYNEQFF; CDR3nt: TGTGCCAGCAGTAAGGGAAGCTCCTACAATGAGCAGTTCTTC
abundance: once; j_gene: TRBJ2-1; v_gene: TRBV4-1; d_gene: NA; CDR3aa: CASSQPGRSSYNEQFF; CDR3nt: TGCGCCAGCAGCCAACCCGGACGGAGCTCCTACAATGAGCAGTTCTTC
abundance: NA; j_gene: TRBJ2-1; v_gene: TRBV3-1/TRBV3-2; d_gene: TRBD2; CDR3aa: CASSQGYGLAGNEQFF; CDR3nt: TGTGCCAGCAGCCAAGGGTATGGACTAGCGGGCAATGAGCAGTTCTTC
abundance: few; j_gene: TRBJ2-1; v_gene: TRBV7-9; d_gene: NA; CDR3aa: CASSLALAGSYNEQFF; CDR3nt: TGTGCCAGCAGCTTAGCGCTGGCAGGGTCTTACAATGAGCAGTTCTTC
abundance: NA; j_gene: TRBJ2-1; v_gene: TRBV29-1; d_gene: TRBD2; CDR3aa: CSAMGLLTMKQFF; CDR3nt: TGCAGCGCGATGGGACTATTAACAATGAAGCAGTTCTTC
abundance: NA; j_gene: TRBJ1-3; v_gene: TRBV6-6; d_gene: NA; CDR3aa: CASTPAATQGNTIYF; CDR3nt: TGTGCCAGCACACCAGCGGCCACGCAAGGAAACACCATATATTTT
abundance: NA; j_gene: TRBJ1-1; v_gene: TRBV11-3; d_gene: TRBD1; CDR3aa: CASSLEDRRDTEAFF; CDR3nt: TGTGCCAGCAGCTTAGAGGACAGGCGGGACACTGAAGCTTTCTTT
abundance: NA; j_gene: TRBJ1-2; v_gene: TRBV7-2; d_gene: TRBD1; CDR3aa: CASSLAEWTGSGYTF; CDR3nt: TGTGCCAGCAGCTTAGCAGAATGGACAGGGTCGGGCTACACCTTC
abundance: NA; j_gene: TRBJ2-7; v_gene: TRBV18; d_gene: TRBD1; CDR3aa: CASSAGTGVYEQYF; CDR3nt: TGTGCCAGCTCAGCCGGGACAGGGGTTTACGAGCAGTACTTC
abundance: NA; j_gene: TRBJ2-7; v_gene: TRBV19; d_gene: NA; CDR3aa: CASSIGRGYEQYF; CDR3nt: TGTGCCAGTAGTATTGGGCGAGGGTACGAGCAGTACTTC
abundance: NA; j_gene: TRBJ2-3; v_gene: TRBV6-5; d_gene: NA; CDR3aa: CASSPNSDTQYF; CDR3nt: TGTGCCAGCAGCCCCAATTCAGATACGCAGTATTTT
abundance: NA; j_gene: TRBJ2-1; v_gene: TRBV19; d_gene: NA; CDR3aa: CASSIPLNRGGQNEQFF; CDR3nt: TGTGCCAGTAGTATCCCCTTGAATCGCGGGGGCCAGAATGAGCAGTTCTTC
abundance: NA; j_gene: TRBJ1-4; v_gene: TRBV15; d_gene: NA; CDR3aa: CATSRDPQGNEKLFF; CDR3nt: TGTGCCACCAGCAGAGATCCCCAGGGTAACGAAAAACTGTTTTTT
abundance: once; j_gene: TRBJ1-5; v_gene: TRBV7-2; d_gene: NA; CDR3aa: CASSLVAGAQPQHF; CDR3nt: TGTGCCAGCAGCTTAGTAGCGGGGGCCCAGCCCCAGCATTTT
abundance: once; j_gene: TRBJ2-3; v_gene: TRBV7-2; d_gene: NA; CDR3aa: CASSLEGIDTQYF; CDR3nt: TGTGCCAGCAGCTTAGAAGGGATAGATACGCAGTATTTT
abundance: NA; j_gene: TRBJ1-4; v_gene: TRBV7-9; d_gene: NA; CDR3aa: CASSLSRVNEKLFF; CDR3nt: TGTGCCAGCAGCTTATCCAGAGTAAATGAAAAACTGTTTTTT
abundance: few; j_gene: TRBJ1-1; v_gene: TRBV18; d_gene: NA; CDR3aa: CASSTQPNTEAFF; CDR3nt: TGTGCCAGCTCAACGCAACCGAACACTGAAGCTTTCTTT
abundance: NA; j_gene: TRBJ1-2; v_gene: TRBV5-4; d_gene: NA; CDR3aa: CASSDRNYGYTF; CDR3nt: TGTGCCAGCAGCGACAGGAACTATGGCTACACCTTC
abundance: NA; j_gene: TRBJ1-1; v_gene: TRBV9; d_gene: NA; CDR3aa: CASSVGGHQNTEAFF; CDR3nt: TGTGCCAGCAGCGTAGGAGGACACCAAAACACTGAAGCTTTCTTT
abundance: NA; j_gene: TRBJ2-2; v_gene: TRBV2; d_gene: TRBD2; CDR3aa: CAIRPSGGFTGELFF; CDR3nt: TGTGCCATCCGGCCTAGCGGGGGGTTCACCGGGGAGCTGTTTTTT
abundance: NA; j_gene: TRBJ1-2; v_gene: TRBV5-6; d_gene: NA; CDR3aa: CASGGLNYGYTF; CDR3nt: TGTGCCAGTGGGGGCCTAAACTATGGCTACACCTTC
abundance: NA; j_gene: TRBJ2-7; v_gene: TRBV5-4; d_gene: TRBD1; CDR3aa: CASSDGQVTYEQYF; CDR3nt: TGTGCCAGCAGCGACGGACAGGTAACCTACGAGCAGTACTTC
abundance: NA; j_gene: TRBJ2-5; v_gene: TRBV14; d_gene: TRBD2; CDR3aa: CASSQGKRGPQETQYF; CDR3nt: TGTGCCAGCAGCCAAGGCAAGCGGGGGCCTCAAGAGACCCAGTACTTC